The 26 T cell receptor beta chains reported below all come from one sample, sequenced in a study of blood T cell repertoires in COVID-19. Sequencing was performed with immunoSEQ multiplex PCR; in TCRdb, only in-frame clones are kept and a portion is missing. This sample has more than 95,000 clones, with about 70% found just once. Sequenced sample: peripheral blood. The receptors originated from a man aged 80 or over with COVID-19, enrolled during active disease.

V and J are TRBV10-3 and TRBJ2-1; D unresolved. Germline V CDR1 and CDR2: ENHRY, SYGVKD. Trimming shortened V by 8 bases and J by 3 bases, and 17 bases separated the two germline ends. The CDR3 loop spans 15 amino acids. The CDR3: CAIRRPDSYYNEQFF. The CDR3 DNA reads as TGTGCCATCCGACGACCCGACTCGTACTACAATGAGCAGTTCTTC.

The sample holds one count of this clone. In DNA form, the CDR3 reads TGTGCCAGCAGTTACTCTCACGCGGGGGGGTCAGACATTCAGTACTTC. Translating gives CASSYSHAGGSDIQYF. The rearrangement joins TRBV6-5 to TRBJ2-4; 9 bases are shared with TRBD2. CDR1 MNHEY and CDR2 SVGAGI come from the germline V gene. After removal of 0 bases from V and 8 bases from J, the junction contained 8 bases not matched to a gene. The CDR3 runs 16 residues.

V usage is TRBV6-1 and J usage is TRBJ1-4; a possible D gene is TRBD1 (5 bases). Germline assignment: CDR1 MNHNS and CDR2 SASEGT. Between the trimmed V and J ends, which lost 1 base and 7 bases, there was a span of 7 bases. This CDR3 is 13 amino acids long. The CDR3 DNA reads TGTGCCAGCAGTGAAGGGGGCGGTGAAAAACTGTTTTTT. Translation: CASSEGGGEKLFF.

The chain has TRBV6-5 and TRBJ1-6; TRBD1 might be the D (6 bases). Germline V CDR1 and CDR2: MNHEY, SVGAGI. Deletions cut 6 bases from V and 10 bases from J, with 10 bases between. The CDR3 runs 12 residues. DNA for the CDR3: TGTGCCAGCAGCACAGGGATCTCACCCCTCCACTTT. Translated: CASSTGISPLHF.

The DNA for the CDR3 is TGTGCCAGCAGTCGTCTGACAGGACAGCAGAAAGGCTCGAATGAAAAACTGTTTTTT. Its translation: CASSRLTGQQKGSNEKLFF. The gene calls are TRBV28 and TRBJ1-4; D might be TRBD1 (6 bases). The CDR3 is 19 residues long. Trimming stripped 5 bases from V and 5 bases from J, with 27 bases between. Germline CDR1 and CDR2: MDHEN and SYDVKM.

This rearrangement joins TRBV29-1 to TRBJ2-3; 8 bases fit TRBD2. The CDR3 sequence is 16 residues long. Unmatched junction bases numbered 11, after V lost 4 bases and J lost 2 bases. Germline V gives CDR1 SQVTM, CDR2 ANQGSEA. DNA of the CDR3: TGCAGCGTTGGGCCCCGGGGGGGGCGGACCACAGATACGCAGTATTTT. Translation: CSVGPRGGRTTDTQYF.

This chain links TRBV6-6 with TRBJ2-3; 8 nucleotides match TRBD1. Trimming removed 6 bases from V and 1 base from J; junction bases left unmatched: 6. CDR3 length: 15 amino acids. Germline V lookup: CDR1 MNHNY, CDR2 SVGAGI (reference sequence). This CDR3 reads CASSPPGQGTDTQYF. In DNA form, the CDR3 reads TGTGCCAGCAGCCCACCGGGACAGGGCACAGATACGCAGTATTTT.

V and J are TRBV5-4 and TRBJ2-2; 11 bases are a match to TRBD2. The ends lost 5 bases at V and 1 base at J; junction bases unmatched: 4. Germline V lookup: CDR1 SGHNT, CDR2 YYREEE (reference sequence). This CDR3 region has 16 residues. The CDR3 protein is CASSSGTSGNTGELFF. The DNA for the CDR3 is TGTGCCAGCAGTTCCGGGACTAGCGGGAACACCGGGGAGCTGTTTTTT.

This rearrangement joins TRBV18 to TRBJ2-2, with 10 bases identical to TRBD2. The CDR3 contains 19 residues. Germline V gives CDR1 KGHSH, CDR2 LQKENI. V shed 3 bases and J 2 bases; nucleotides not matched to a gene: 12. CDR3 in amino acids: CASSPLGASGRANTGELFF. The DNA of the CDR3 is TGTGCCAGCTCACCCCTCGGCGCAAGCGGGAGGGCCAACACCGGGGAGCTGTTTTTT.

This clone was picked up one time. The V gene is TRBV2, the J gene TRBJ2-1; D ambiguous. The CDR3 is 13 residues long. Per the germline V gene, CDR1 is SNHLY and CDR2 is FYNNEI. Trimming removed 4 bases at V and 4 bases at J, with 8 bases between. CDR3 nucleotides: TGTGCCAGCAGTGTAGATTTTTACAATGAGCAGTTCTTC. This encodes CASSVDFYNEQFF. Drawing the rest from reference TRBV2 and TRBJ2-1, the complete variable domain is EPEVTQTPSHQVTQMGQEVILRCVPISNHLYFYWYRQILGQKVEFLVSFYNNEISEKSEIFDDQFSVERPDGSNFTLKIRSTKLEDSAMYFCASSVDFYNEQFFGPGTRLTVL.

The J gene is TRBJ1-3, the V gene TRBV11-2, with D uncertain. This CDR3 contains 13 residues. Trimming removed 5 bases from V and 8 bases from J, with 13 bases in between. Germline loops: CDR1 SGHAT, CDR2 FQNNGV. CDR3 sequence: CASSTGAGDTIYF. CDR3 nucleotides: TGTGCCAGCAGCACGGGAGCAGGCGACACCATATATTTT. The whole variable domain, remainder taken from reference TRBV11-2 and TRBJ1-3, is EAGVAQSPRYKIIEKRQSVAFWCNPISGHATLYWYQQILGQGPKLLIQFQNNGVVDDSQLPKDRFSAERLKGVDSTLKIQPAKLEDSAVYLCASSTGAGDTIYFGEGSWLTVV.

This clone has a handful of counts. V usage is TRBV19 and J usage is TRBJ2-4; 10 bases match TRBD2. Germline CDR1 and CDR2: LNHDA and SQIVND (reference sequence). The CDR3 length is 18 residues. Trimming at V came to 3 bases and at J to 7 bases, leaving 15 bases not matched to a gene. DNA for the CDR3: TGTGCCAGTAGTATGGGCCTAGCGGGAGAGTTGAGGGGGAACATTCAGTACTTC. Residues: CASSMGLAGELRGNIQYF.

The CDR3: CASSSLGSRSYNEQFF. The CDR3 DNA follows: TGTGCCAGCAGTTCCTTGGGCAGCAGATCCTACAATGAGCAGTTCTTC. V gene TRBV28 combines with J gene TRBJ2-1; D unresolved. Trimming left V 4 bases short and J 1 base short, with 14 bases between. Germline assignment: CDR1 MDHEN and CDR2 SYDVKM. The CDR3 spans 16 residues.

The CDR3 nucleotides are TGTGCCAGCAGTGGCATGGGGGGGGAAAAACTGTTTTTT. Protein product: CASSGMGGEKLFF. This rearrangement joins TRBV25-1 to TRBJ1-4, with D tentatively TRBD1 (5 bases). Looked up from germline, CDR1 is MGHDK and CDR2 is SYGVNS. The CDR3 totals 13 residues. V lost 4 bases to trimming and J lost 8 bases, with 11 bases between them. The full variable domain, in which reference TRBV25-1 and TRBJ1-4 provide the parts outside the CDR3, is EADIYQTPRYLVIGTGKKITLECSQTMGHDKMYWYQQDPGMELHLIHYSYGVNSTEKGDLSSESTVSRIRTEHFPLTLESARPSHTSQYLCASSGMGGEKLFFGSGTQLSVL.

J is TRBJ2-7 and V is TRBV11-3, with 9 bases identical to TRBD1. The ends lost 3 bases at V and 1 base at J; junction bases unmatched: 7. The CDR3 consists of 16 residues. Per germline, CDR1 SGHNT and CDR2 YENEEA. The chain's CDR3 is CASSFRGQGPSYEQYF. The CDR3 DNA follows: TGTGCCAGCAGCTTCAGAGGACAGGGGCCTTCCTACGAGCAGTACTTC. Together with reference TRBV11-3 and TRBJ2-7, the CDR3 gives the full variable domain: EAGVVQSPRYKIIEKKQPVAFWCNPISGHNTLYWYLQNLGQGPELLIRYENEEAVDDSQLPKDRFSAERLKGVDSTLKIQPAELGDSAVYLCASSFRGQGPSYEQYFGPGTRLTVT.

This chain connects TRBV5-4 to TRBJ2-1; 9 bases line up with TRBD1. Germline assignment: CDR1 SGHNT and CDR2 YYREEE (reference sequence). After removal of 1 base from V and 6 bases from J, the junction contained 11 bases not matched to a gene. The CDR3 is 17 amino acids. The CDR3 sequence: CASSLWFGQGNSNEQFF. DNA for the CDR3: TGTGCCAGCAGCTTGTGGTTTGGACAGGGGAATAGCAATGAGCAGTTCTTC. Supplemented by reference TRBV5-4 and TRBJ2-1, the full variable domain reads ETGVTQSPTHLIKTRGQQVTLRCSSQSGHNTVSWYQQALGQGPQFIFQYYREEENGRGNFPPRFSGLQFPNYSSELNVNALELDDSALYLCASSLWFGQGNSNEQFFGPGTRLTVL.

The chain combines TRBV27 with TRBJ2-7, with D hard to call. V was cut by 7 bases and J by 0 bases, with 10 bases left in between. In germline, CDR1 is MNHEY, CDR2 SMNVEV (reference sequence). This CDR3 region has 13 residues. CDR3 in amino acids: CASISLSSYEQYF. The CDR3 nucleotides are TGTGCCAGCATTTCGCTTAGCTCCTACGAGCAGTACTTC.

In this sample, this clone turned up a few times. The V call is TRBV6-5, the J call TRBJ1-5; tentative D call: TRBD1 (6 bases). V was shortened by 5 bases and J by 0 bases, with 8 bases between the two germline ends. The germline V gene has CDR1 MNHEY and CDR2 SVGAGI. CDR3 size: 14 residues. The CDR3 sequence: CASSTGYSNQPQHF. The CDR3 DNA reads as TGTGCCAGCAGTACAGGGTATAGCAATCAGCCCCAGCATTTT.

The chain employs TRBV19 and TRBJ2-7; D perhaps matches TRBD1 (5 bases). V was clipped by 3 bases and J by 7 bases, with 13 bases between them. The CDR3 covers 13 residues. Per germline, CDR1 LNHDA and CDR2 SQIVND (reference sequence). Here the CDR3 reads CASSIGHGWEQYF. The CDR3 DNA sequence: TGTGCCAGTAGTATCGGACACGGGTGGGAGCAGTACTTC.

This chain connects TRBV7-6 to TRBJ2-3; 9 nucleotides match TRBD1. V gave up 0 bases and J gave up 3 bases; unmatched junction bases: 4. The CDR3 is made up of 16 amino acids. Germline lookup yields CDR1 SGHVS and CDR2 FNYEAQ. This CDR3 is CASSLAGQGWTDTQYF. CDR3 bases: TGTGCCAGCAGCTTAGCGGGACAGGGATGGACAGATACGCAGTATTTT.

The chain joins TRBV28 to TRBJ1-5; a weak D match, TRBD1 (6 bases). There are 18 residues in the CDR3. Germline V gene data show CDR1 as MDHEN and CDR2 as SYDVKM. V lost 7 bases and J 0 bases, leaving 22 bases between the germline ends. In DNA form, the CDR3 reads TGTGCCAGCACCCCCGGGGGGGGGCTACTTTATAGCAATCAGCCCCAGCATTTT. The encoded protein is CASTPGGGLLYSNQPQHF.

V is TRBV7-3 and J is TRBJ2-1; 12 bases map to TRBD2. The V and J ends lost 5 bases and 6 bases, in that order; junction bases with no gene match: 5. Germline V gene sequence: CDR1 SGHTA, CDR2 FQGTGA. This CDR3 spans 15 amino acids. CDR3 amino acids: CASSLAGGPGNEQFF. In DNA form, the CDR3 reads TGTGCCAGCAGCCTAGCGGGAGGGCCAGGCAATGAGCAGTTCTTC.

This clone was recorded a few times. The chain recombines TRBV2 with TRBJ2-1; TRBD2 agrees at 7 bases. CDR1 is SNHLY and CDR2 is FYNNEI in the germline V gene. This CDR3 comprises 15 residues. J gave up 5 bases and V 6 bases, and 10 bases lay outside the gene matches. CDR3 bases: TGTGCCAGCAGCCCTTGGGGGAGGGGACACAATGAGCAGTTCTTC. It translates to CASSPWGRGHNEQFF.

The chain recombines TRBV4-1 with TRBJ2-5, with 12 bases fitting TRBD1. The CDR3 spans 16 residues. V shed 0 bases and J 4 bases; nucleotides not matched to a gene: 3. Germline CDR1 and CDR2: MGHRA and YSYEKL. The CDR3: CASSQEGTGGPETQYF. The CDR3 DNA is TGCGCCAGCAGCCAAGAAGGGACAGGGGGCCCAGAGACCCAGTACTTC.

The chain employs TRBV23-1 and TRBJ2-7; 8 bases are a match to TRBD1. TRBV23-1 is sorted into the ORF group, with uncertain function. Trimming removed 8 bases from V and 0 bases from J; junction bases left unmatched: 9. The CDR3 runs 15 residues. CDR3 in amino acids: CASAGDRSSSYEQYF. CDR3 DNA: TGCGCCAGCGCCGGGGACAGGAGTAGCTCCTACGAGCAGTACTTC.

The rearrangement joins TRBV6-5 to TRBJ1-1; possible D gene TRBD1, 6 bases. Germline loops: CDR1 MNHEY, CDR2 SVGAGI. Trimming removed 0 bases at V and 7 bases at J, with 15 bases between. This CDR3 is built from 15 residues. The CDR3 sequence is CASSYSSQGIGEAFF. The CDR3 DNA is TGTGCCAGCAGTTACTCGTCACAGGGCATCGGTGAAGCTTTCTTT.